Reported below is one T cell receptor beta chain. Its antigen is unknown. The PCR contained 60 Vbeta and 13 Jbeta primers. Clones were sequenced by immunoSEQ multiplex PCR, and TCRdb holds only the in-frame ones, with some missing. This table holds over 50,000 clones, roughly four fifths found once. The J segment lost 2 bases and the V segment lost 5 bases, leaving 10 bases of the junction unmatched. Germline V gives CDR1 LNHNV, CDR2 YYDKDF (reference sequence). The CDR3 is made up of 16 amino acids. These data come from a study of cytomegalovirus exposure and HLA in healthy donors. Across the study: One earlier analysis, a look at 150 million to 200 million T cells, found 100 million to 130 million unique TCR beta sequences.

Whole-study results and caveats: Highly shared sequence variants in one cluster were likely a sequencing artifact. Cytomegalovirus association was listed for approximately 160 TCR beta chains.

Donors showed nominal health when sampled, although they likely had unrecorded immune exposures. The chain employs TRBV15 and TRBJ2-3; 7 bases align to TRBD2. The TCR sequence derives from a man in his forties in good health and CMV-seronegative. Sequenced material: PBMCs. CDR3 nucleotides: TGTGCCACCAGCCGAGGGGAGGGACCTAACACAGATACGCAGTATTTT. Translating it yields CATSRGEGPNTDTQYF.